The 26 T cell receptor beta chains below were found in one sample sequenced in a study of cytomegalovirus exposure and HLA in healthy donors. PCR primers comprised 60 Vbeta and 13 Jbeta primers. Only in-frame clones appear in the TCRdb table, and some are missing; sequencing was by immunoSEQ multiplex PCR. The sample has 150,000 to 250,000 clones, 70% to 80% seen once. Sequenced sample: PBMCs. The receptors originated from a girl between 10 and 17 years old in good health and CMV-seropositive.

A few counts support this clone. The rearrangement links TRBV10-3 to TRBJ2-2; TRBD2 is a possible D gene (6 bases). V shed 4 bases and J shed 0 bases, with 12 bases lying between them. Looked up from germline, CDR1 is ENHRY and CDR2 is SYGVKD. The CDR3 length is 16 residues. In nucleotides, the CDR3 is TGTGCCATCAGTGGTACTGGACTAACGAACACCGGGGAGCTGTTTTTT. Amino acid sequence: CAISGTGLTNTGELFF.

This rearrangement joins TRBV14 to TRBJ2-2; D perhaps matches TRBD1 (7 bases). The ends were cut back, 4 bases at V and 6 bases at J, with 18 bases in the middle. The CDR3 length is 16 residues. Germline V gene sequence: CDR1 SGHDN, CDR2 FVKESK. CDR3 amino acids: CASSPGSGGGAGELFF. DNA for the CDR3: TGTGCCAGCAGCCCGGGGAGCGGAGGGGGCGCCGGGGAGCTGTTTTTT.

The chain is built from TRBV18 and TRBJ2-7; D remains ambiguous. Trimming removed 2 bases from V and 2 bases from J, with 10 bases in between. This CDR3 region has 14 residues. Germline V gene sequence: CDR1 KGHSH, CDR2 LQKENI. The CDR3 region is CASSPAGVTYEQYF. The CDR3 region has the DNA TGTGCCAGCTCACCAGCAGGTGTAACCTACGAGCAGTACTTC.

The rearrangement uses TRBV2 and TRBJ1-3, with 7 bases lining up with TRBD1. The germline V gene has CDR1 SNHLY and CDR2 FYNNEI. The V gene end was trimmed by 1 base and the J gene end by 4 bases; junction bases not matched to a gene: 7. This CDR3 has 16 residues. CDR3 coding DNA: TGTGCCAGCAGTGAAGGGAACAGGGGCCCGGGAAACACCATATATTTT. Translating it yields CASSEGNRGPGNTIYF. Complete variable domain (other parts from reference TRBV2 and TRBJ1-3): EPEVTQTPSHQVTQMGQEVILRCVPISNHLYFYWYRQILGQKVEFLVSFYNNEISEKSEIFDDQFSVERPDGSNFTLKIRSTKLEDSAMYFCASSEGNRGPGNTIYFGEGSWLTVV.

The chain combines TRBV5-1 with TRBJ1-2; 9 nucleotides agree with TRBD1. The CDR3 runs to 17 residues. V lost 2 bases, J lost 1 base, and 9 bases stayed unmatched. Per germline, CDR1 SGHRS and CDR2 YFSETQ. The CDR3 region is CASSFGQGIRSNYGYTF. The CDR3, as DNA: TGCGCCAGCAGCTTCGGACAGGGGATAAGGAGTAACTATGGCTACACCTTC.

V gene TRBV25-1 combines with J gene TRBJ2-1; TRBD2 aligns across 11 bases. Germline CDR1 and CDR2: MGHDK and SYGVNS. V dropped 8 bases and J dropped 0; count of bases not matched to a gene: 12. The CDR3 is made up of 18 amino acids. The CDR3 is CASAPLAGASSSYNEQFF. In DNA form, the CDR3 reads TGTGCCAGCGCCCCACTAGCGGGGGCCTCTAGCTCCTACAATGAGCAGTTCTTC.

The chain uses TRBV2 and TRBJ1-5, with TRBD1 matching 7 bases. Germline CDR1 SNHLY, CDR2 FYNNEI. The CDR3 totals 15 residues. V shed 6 bases, J shed 7 bases, and the junction held 12 bases outside the gene matches. For the CDR3, the DNA is TGTGCCAGCAGGTCGGGCCAGGGGGTCTTGCAGCCCCAGCATTTT. It is translated as CASRSGQGVLQPQHF.

This chain joins TRBV6-5 and TRBJ2-7, with TRBD2 identical over 7 bases. Germline trimming cut 4 bases from V and 4 bases from J; bases unmatched to any gene: 4. The CDR3 is 13 amino acids. Per the germline V gene, CDR1 is MNHEY and CDR2 is SVGAGI. The CDR3 spells CASSWGGKYEQYF. In DNA form, the CDR3 reads TGTGCCAGCAGTTGGGGGGGGAAGTACGAGCAGTACTTC.

This sequence joins TRBV5-4 and TRBJ1-3, with 7 positions matching TRBD1. V shed 4 bases, J shed 4 bases, and the junction held 8 bases outside the gene matches. This CDR3 has 15 amino acids. Germline-derived CDR1 and CDR2 are SGHNT and YYREEE (reference sequence). CDR3 region: CASSRQGGEGNTIYF. The CDR3 nucleotides read TGTGCCAGCAGCAGACAGGGAGGTGAGGGAAACACCATATATTTT.

This sequence joins TRBV5-1 and TRBJ2-1, with 7 positions matching TRBD2. This CDR3 is 15 amino acids long. Germline V gene sequence: CDR1 SGHRS, CDR2 YFSETQ. The trim removed 3 bases at V and 0 bases at J, leaving 3 bases unmatched. The CDR3 bases are TGCGCCAGCAGCTCAGGCGGGGGCTCCTACAATGAGCAGTTCTTC. Its translation is CASSSGGGSYNEQFF.

This chain uses TRBV6-1 with TRBJ2-5; weak D call: TRBD2 (6 bases). The V end was cut by 2 bases, the J end by 0 bases, with 13 bases between. The CDR3 has 16 residues. Germline CDR1 is MNHNS and CDR2 is SASEGT. DNA of the CDR3: TGTGCCAGCAGTGAAAATATGTGGGAGGACCAAGAGACCCAGTACTTC. Translation gives CASSENMWEDQETQYF.

The rearrangement joins TRBV6-6 to TRBJ1-4, with TRBD1 matching 7 bases. Germline loops: CDR1 MNHNY, CDR2 SVGAGI (reference sequence). J was trimmed by 8 bases and V by 6 bases; bases with no gene match: 15. The CDR3 has 16 residues. CDR3 loop: CASRIKTGIVVEKLFF. The CDR3 DNA sequence: TGTGCCAGCAGAATTAAGACAGGGATTGTAGTGGAAAAACTGTTTTTT.

The rearrangement links TRBV5-1 to TRBJ2-5; no definite D call. TRBJ2-7 explains the end of the DNA better; the J call may be wrong. The CDR3 spans 13 residues. The germline gives CDR1 SGHRS, CDR2 YFSETQ. The CDR3 here is CASSLGESYEQYF. DNA of the CDR3: TGCGCCAGCAGCTTGGGTGAATCATACGAGCAGTACTTC.

This chain links TRBV7-8 with TRBJ2-7; TRBD1 matches at 11 bases. The CDR3 is made up of 14 amino acids. With V trimmed by 5 bases and J by 5 bases, 5 bases remained unmatched. CDR1 is SGHVS and CDR2 is FQNEAQ in the germline V gene. The CDR3 DNA sequence: TGTGCCAGCAGCAACCGGGACAGGGGGAACGAGCAGTACTTC. Protein: CASSNRDRGNEQYF.

In this sample, this clone turned up once. The chain links TRBV10-3 to TRBJ2-2; D ambiguous. Germline V CDR1 and CDR2: ENHRY, SYGVKD. The V end lost 8 bases, the J end lost 1 base, and 8 bases lay between the germline ends. The CDR3 has 13 amino acids. CDR3 DNA: TGTGCCATCTGTCAGGAGAACACCGGGGAGCTGTTTTTT. It encodes CAICQENTGELFF.

J is TRBJ1-6 and V is TRBV7-8; TRBD1 matches at 12 bases. The CDR3 has 14 amino acids. The J segment lost 13 bases and the V segment lost 0 bases, leaving 1 base of the junction unmatched. Germline values: CDR1 SGHVS, CDR2 FQNEAQ. The CDR3 sequence: CASSLAGTGGPLHF. In nucleotides, the CDR3 is TGTGCCAGCAGCTTAGCGGGGACAGGGGGCCCCCTCCACTTT. The full variable domain, rest sourced from reference TRBV7-8 and TRBJ1-6, is GAGVSQSPRYKVAKRGQDVALRCDPISGHVSLFWYQQALGQGPEFLTYFQNEAQLDKSGLPSDRFFAERPEGSVSTLKIQRTQQEDSAVYLCASSLAGTGGPLHFGNGTRLTVT.

The chain is built from TRBV4-1 and TRBJ2-7; D ambiguous. Germline CDR1 and CDR2: MGHRA and YSYEKL. The V and J ends lost 0 bases and 3 bases respectively, with 9 bases between them. This CDR3 is built from 14 residues. The CDR3 region is CASSQDLPGYEQYF. CDR3 coding DNA: TGCGCCAGCAGCCAAGATCTCCCAGGCTACGAGCAGTACTTC.

V gene TRBV2 combines with J gene TRBJ1-5; 8 bases are shared with TRBD1. The V and J ends lost 5 bases and 6 bases, in that order; junction bases with no gene match: 9. The CDR3 extends over 15 amino acids. The V gene's germline CDR1 is SNHLY and CDR2 FYNNEI. In nucleotides, the CDR3 is TGTGCCAGCAGTCCGAGGGGAGACAGGGGTCAGCCCCAGCATTTT. This codes for CASSPRGDRGQPQHF.

A few counts support this clone. This rearrangement joins TRBV5-1 to TRBJ1-4, with unresolved D. Germline lookup yields CDR1 SGHRS and CDR2 YFSETQ. This CDR3 spans 14 amino acids. Trimming shortened V by 0 bases and J by 6 bases, and 9 bases separated the two germline ends. The CDR3 sequence is CASSLAGGYEKLFF. CDR3 nucleotide sequence: TGCGCCAGCAGCTTGGCCGGAGGCTATGAAAAACTGTTTTTT.

The rearrangement joins TRBV4-2 to TRBJ1-1; 8 bases are shared with TRBD1. The ends lost 2 bases at V and 4 bases at J; junction bases unmatched: 12. The CDR3 spans 17 residues. CDR1 and CDR2 from the germline V gene are LGHNA and YNFKEQ. Here the CDR3 reads CASSQLTGESVGTEAFF. In nucleotides, the CDR3 is TGTGCCAGCAGCCAATTGACAGGGGAATCGGTGGGCACTGAAGCTTTCTTT.

This chain links TRBV19 with TRBJ2-1; tentatively, D is TRBD2 (6 bases). Trimming removed 4 bases from V and 3 bases from J, with 10 bases in between. The CDR3 spans 14 residues. The germline CDR1 and CDR2 sequences are LNHDA and SQIVND (reference sequence). The CDR3 loop reads CASSRDSFYNEQFF. CDR3 coding DNA: TGTGCCAGTAGTAGGGACTCGTTCTACAATGAGCAGTTCTTC.

The CDR3 loop reads CASGLSVLAGVTGELFF. Here the CDR3 DNA reads TGTGCTAGTGGTTTGAGTGTTCTAGCGGGGGTCACCGGGGAGCTGTTTTTT. The chain employs TRBV12-5 and TRBJ2-2, with 10 bases aligning to TRBD2. The germline V gene encodes CDR1 LGHNT and CDR2 FRNRAP. V shed 2 bases and J 4 bases; nucleotides not matched to a gene: 7. This CDR3 has 17 amino acids.

The rearrangement links TRBV5-1 to TRBJ1-4, with D hard to call. The V end was cut by 0 bases, the J end by 12 bases, with 6 bases between. Germline V gene lookup returns CDR1 SGHRS and CDR2 YFSETQ. The CDR3 loop spans 11 amino acids. CDR3 DNA: TGCGCCAGCAGCTTGGATTATGAACTGTTTTTT. Protein product: CASSLDYELFF.

Here the CDR3 DNA reads TGTGCCAGCAGTCGAGGGCCCTTTCAGTACTTC. Its translation is CASSRGPFQYF. The rearrangement joins TRBV27 to TRBJ2-4; TRBD2 might be the D (5 bases). The germline CDR1 and CDR2 sequences are MNHEY and SMNVEV (reference sequence). V was trimmed by 5 bases and J by 11 bases, leaving 10 bases between them. The CDR3 totals 11 residues.

This clone was found once. This chain links TRBV6-4 with TRBJ1-6; possible D gene TRBD1, 5 bases. The CDR3 runs to 14 residues. Trimming cost V 6 bases and J 5 bases, with 11 bases left between them. From germline, CDR1 is MRHNA and CDR2 SNTAGT. Here the CDR3 DNA reads TGTGCCAGCAGCTTTGACAGAAATAATTCACCCCTCCACTTT. As protein: CASSFDRNNSPLHF.

The V gene is TRBV10-1, the J gene TRBJ2-1; the match to TRBD2 covers 9 bases. Unmatched junction bases numbered 10, after V lost 5 bases and J lost 8 bases. This CDR3 spans 15 amino acids. Per the germline V gene, CDR1 is WNHNN and CDR2 is SYGVQD (reference sequence). CDR3 sequence reads: CASSTQRGVNDEQFF. The CDR3 DNA is TGCGCCAGCAGTACCCAGCGGGGGGTAAACGATGAGCAGTTCTTC.